This TCR beta chain stems from a study of PD-1 blockade in classical Hodgkin lymphoma (dated by TCRdb to about 2020). For the wider study: Nivolumab dosing was 3 mg/kg intravenously every 2 weeks, continuing until either disease progression or unacceptable toxicity. To define a peripheral blood immune signature of response to PD-1 blockade in classical Hodgkin lymphoma, the study combined TCR beta sequencing with CyTOF.

The intended sense of this specimen's time point label: cycle 4 day 1 (C4D1), after 6 weeks of nivolumab. Every trial patient had relapsed after autologous stem cell transplantation, and cohorts A, B and C differed in prior brentuximab vedotin exposure. The trial cohort comprised 60 or so patients with relapsed/refractory classical Hodgkin lymphoma whose best overall responses were complete response, partial response or progressive disease. Single-agent nivolumab was administered to trial patients in the multi-cohort phase II CheckMate 205 trial. An independent review committee assessed best overall response by applying the 2007 International Working Group response criteria. Trial PBMCs were obtained immediately prior to nivolumab initiation (C1D1) and on therapy at cycle 2 day 1 and cycle 4 day 1. Peripheral blood was collected in 8 mL Vacutainer Cell Preparation Tubes, from which PBMCs were isolated by centrifugation and then cryopreserved.

Genomic DNA was extracted with the Qiagen DNeasy kit from unsorted PBMCs and from negatively selected CD4+ and CD8+ fractions. TCR beta CDR3 regions were amplified by immunoSEQ multiplex PCR using primers annealing to V and J segments. A synthetic immune receptor repertoire was used to minimize amplification bias, and remaining bias was computationally removed after sequencing. On the study's bioinformatics: Custom Python scripts were used to quantify repertoire diversity as the Shannon entropy index. Unsorted, CD4+ and CD8+ repertoires were examined separately, except in combined analyses, for which CD4+ and CD8+ sequences were merged in silico. A clone counted as expanded when the clone's frequency after treatment rose at least 2-fold relative to C1D1, and clones undetected at baseline were given a pseudocount of 0.5. Clones with 0 or 1 copy at C1D1 were classified as singleton clones, and clones with 2 or more copies were classified as non-singleton clones. By matching protein sequences in sorted samples from the same patient, clones expanded in unsorted samples were annotated as CD4+, CD8+ or unknown. Wilcoxon tests were applied to paired samples to test diversity changes from C1D1 to C4D1. TCRdb carries this immuneACCESS record with in-frame sequences only. Its versions omit some clonotypes, under half of them owing to an unresolved V gene in the studies checked, with the rest unexplained. V and J calls and clone size are as listed in that table; D and trimming were resolved from the DNA. The sample table shows 26,000 or so clones, and 72% are seen once. The biggest ten clones account for roughly 3.4% of the sample.

The study at large found these results: The study was limited to a single clinical trial cohort, and causes of repertoire differences, possibly disease activity or prior therapy, remained undefined. A significant rise by C4D1 was seen in CD4+ but not CD8+ TCR diversity (p=0.0027 vs p=0.16), with the rise being most apparent in complete responders (p=0.02). Lower diversity was observed in patients in whom nivolumab was started less than 1 year after ASCT, and these patients were excluded from later analyses so that confounding by immune reconstitution would be avoided. Trial patients with a complete response had baseline diversity similar to that of newly diagnosed patients, while partial responders and progressors had significantly lower diversity. Baseline TCR diversity was reported as lower in newly diagnosed patients than in healthy donors, and lower still in relapsed/refractory patients.

Points on this clone: No cognate antigen has been identified for it. There are no base qualities to consult, and no much larger clone falls within one base.

V has 4 bases trimmed and J has 4 bases trimmed; junction bases matching no gene number 6. CDR1 and CDR2 were assigned from the germline V gene as SGHTA and FQGNSA. Reading from cysteine to phenylalanine, the CDR3 counts 14 amino acids. This entry keeps only the CDR3 DNA: 42 bases, framed from base 1. The source was peripheral blood mononuclear cells (PBMCs), collected before the fourth cycle of nivolumab. This TCR was recovered from a human donor with classical Hodgkin lymphoma. The chain is assembled from TRBV7-2 and TRBJ2-7, with 8 bases in between that match TRBD2. The nucleotide sequence reads TGTGCCAGCAGCTACGAGCGGGGGTTATACGAGCAGTACTTC. This sequence encodes CASSYERGLYEQYF.